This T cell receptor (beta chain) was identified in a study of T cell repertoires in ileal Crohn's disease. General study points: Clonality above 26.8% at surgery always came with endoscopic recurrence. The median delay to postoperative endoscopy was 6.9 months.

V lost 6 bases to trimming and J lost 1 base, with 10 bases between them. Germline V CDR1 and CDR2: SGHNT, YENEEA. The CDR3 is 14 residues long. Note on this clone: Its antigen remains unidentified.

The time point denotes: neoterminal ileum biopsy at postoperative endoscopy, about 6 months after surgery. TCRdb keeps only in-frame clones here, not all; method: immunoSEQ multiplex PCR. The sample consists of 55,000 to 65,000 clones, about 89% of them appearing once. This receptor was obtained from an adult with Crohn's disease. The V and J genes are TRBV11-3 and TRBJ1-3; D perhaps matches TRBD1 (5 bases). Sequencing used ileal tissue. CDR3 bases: TGTGCCAGCAGACCGACAGCTTCTGGAAACACCATATATTTT. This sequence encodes CASRPTASGNTIYF.